This entry lists 23 T cell receptor beta chains sequenced from one sample in a study of blood T cell repertoires in COVID-19. Libraries were prepared by immunoSEQ multiplex PCR; TCRdb keeps only in-frame clonotypes and omits some of them. The table shows approximately 300,000 clones, with over 75% occurring only once. Specimen: peripheral blood. Receptors were obtained from a human donor with COVID-19, enrolled during active disease. The donor label of this sample is uncertain.

About this clone: Other nucleotide sequences in the sample specify the same CDR3. The chain recombines TRBV5-5 with TRBJ2-7; D ambiguous. Trimming removed 4 bases from V and 5 bases from J, with 10 bases in between. The germline CDR1 and CDR2 sequences are SGHKS and YYEKEE (reference sequence). This CDR3 comprises 12 residues. This chain's CDR3 is CASSLTSHEQYF. The CDR3 DNA reads TGTGCCAGCAGCCTCACGAGCCACGAGCAGTACTTC. Looking up the rest from reference TRBV5-5 and TRBJ2-7 gives the full variable domain: DAGVTQSPTHLIKTRGQQVTLRCSPISGHKSVSWYQQVLGQGPQFIFQYYEKEERGRGNFPDRFSARQFPNYSSELNVNALLLGDSALYLCASSLTSHEQYFGPGTRLTVT.

This clone turned up a few times. J is TRBJ2-2 and V is TRBV19; TRBD2 matches 7 bases. J lost 5 bases, V lost 9 bases, and 21 bases had no gene match. The CDR3 has 18 amino acids. Per the germline V gene, CDR1 is LNHDA and CDR2 is SQIVND (reference sequence). CDR3 DNA: TGTGCCAGGGGGGGGAGGGGAGGGTCGGAACGGAGGACCGGGGAGCTGTTTTTT. Encoded protein: CARGGRGGSERRTGELFF.

V usage is TRBV5-1 and J usage is TRBJ1-4; 11 bases fit TRBD1. CDR1 SGHRS and CDR2 YFSETQ come from the germline V gene. The CDR3 runs to 15 residues. The junction had 3 bases not matched to a gene; V was cut back by 4 bases and J by 4 bases. For the CDR3, the DNA is TGCGCCAGCAGCGGGACAGGGGGTGGTAATGAAAAACTGTTTTTT. Translating it yields CASSGTGGGNEKLFF.

In its sample, this clone was seen a few times. This chain uses TRBV11-3 with TRBJ2-7, with 8 bases identical to TRBD1. Trimming at V came to 3 bases and at J to 2 bases, leaving 3 bases not matched to a gene. Per germline, CDR1 SGHNT and CDR2 YENEEA. The CDR3 is made up of 14 amino acids. The CDR3 region has the DNA TGTGCCAGCAGCTTCGGGACAGGCCCCTACGAGCAGTACTTC. Translation gives CASSFGTGPYEQYF.

In its sample, this clone was seen a few times. This chain joins TRBV28 and TRBJ1-5; D is perhaps TRBD1 (6 bases). This CDR3 is 13 amino acids long. Per the germline V gene, CDR1 is MDHEN and CDR2 is SYDVKM. Trimming pared 10 bases from V and 6 bases from J, leaving 16 bases between. CDR3 bases: TGTGCCACCACAGGGAAGCGGGGTCAGCCCCAGCATTTT. It yields the protein CATTGKRGQPQHF. The complete variable domain, with remaining parts taken from reference TRBV28 and TRBJ1-5, reads DVKVTQSSRYLVKRTGEKVFLECVQDMDHENMFWYRQDPGLGLRLIYFSYDVKMKEKGDIPEGYSVSREKKERFSLILESASTNQTSMYLCATTGKRGQPQHFGDGTRLSIL.

This chain uses TRBV4-2 with TRBJ2-5, with D possibly TRBD2 on 6 matching bases. V was cut by 3 bases and J by 3 bases, with 14 bases left in between. This CDR3 comprises 15 residues. Germline V gene data show CDR1 as LGHNA and CDR2 as YNFKEQ. This CDR3 is CASSHPGGPEETQYF. DNA of the CDR3: TGTGCCAGCAGCCACCCCGGAGGGCCAGAAGAGACCCAGTACTTC.

This clone was recorded once. This chain links TRBV6-5 with TRBJ2-1, with 11 bases that match TRBD2. Per germline, CDR1 MNHEY and CDR2 SVGAGI. Trimming took 8 bases from V and 4 from J; bases not matched to a gene: 4. The CDR3 is made up of 14 amino acids. Here the CDR3 reads CASEGTSGYNEQFF. CDR3 in DNA: TGTGCCAGCGAGGGGACTAGCGGTTACAATGAGCAGTTCTTC.

In this sample, this clone turned up once. The CDR3 region has the DNA TGTGCCTGGAGTGGCGAATCCGGCTCTGGAAACACCATATATTTT. Translation: CAWSGESGSGNTIYF. This chain uses TRBV30 with TRBJ1-3, with D uncertain. The ends were cut back, 1 base at V and 0 bases at J, with 10 bases in the middle. This CDR3 contains 15 residues. The germline gives CDR1 GTSNPN, CDR2 SVGIG (reference sequence).

The chain combines TRBV10-1 with TRBJ1-5, with 9 bases fitting TRBD1. J gave up 0 bases and V 4 bases, and 10 bases lay outside the gene matches. The germline V gene encodes CDR1 WNHNN and CDR2 SYGVQD (reference sequence). This CDR3 comprises 18 residues. The CDR3 here is CASSVGNRDRDSNQPQHF. CDR3 DNA sequence: TGCGCCAGCAGTGTCGGAAACCGGGACAGGGATAGCAATCAGCCCCAGCATTTT.

The J gene is TRBJ2-3, the V gene TRBV7-3, with 8 bases aligning to TRBD2. The V and J ends lost 5 bases and 5 bases, in that order; junction bases with no gene match: 15. Germline lookup yields CDR1 SGHTA and CDR2 FQGTGA. The length of the CDR3 is 17 residues. The DNA for the CDR3 is TGTGCCAGCAGCGCATCAGGATCGGCGGGAGGAGAAGATACGCAGTATTTT. Residues: CASSASGSAGGEDTQYF. The entire variable domain, with the rest obtained from reference TRBV7-3 and TRBJ2-3, is as follows: GAGVSQTPSNKVTEKGKYVELRCDPISGHTALYWYRQSLGQGPEFLIYFQGTGAADDSGLPNDRFFAVRPEGSVSTLKIQRTERGDSAVYLCASSASGSAGGEDTQYFGPGTRLTVL.

This rearrangement joins TRBV29-1 to TRBJ2-3; 7 nucleotides agree with TRBD1. Germline CDR1 is SQVTM and CDR2 is ANQGSEA. With V trimmed by 4 bases and J by 2 bases, 6 bases remained unmatched. This CDR3 has 14 amino acids. The DNA of the CDR3 is TGCAGCGTTGGATCAGGACAGGACACAGATACGCAGTATTTT. It yields the protein CSVGSGQDTDTQYF.

This clone was seen only once. The chain employs TRBV6-5 and TRBJ1-4; 7 positions match TRBD1. The CDR3 extends over 12 amino acids. The germline V gene encodes CDR1 MNHEY and CDR2 SVGAGI. Trimming at V came to 6 bases and at J to 15 bases, leaving 10 bases not matched to a gene. CDR3 residues: CASRAQGGGMFF. CDR3 coding DNA: TGTGCCAGCAGGGCCCAGGGGGGAGGAATGTTTTTT.

In its sample, this clone was seen once. This chain joins TRBV29-1 and TRBJ2-5; tentatively, D is TRBD2 (6 bases). The germline V gene has CDR1 SQVTM and CDR2 ANQGSEA. V lost 6 bases to trimming and J lost 7 bases, with 15 bases between them. This CDR3 region has 12 residues. CDR3 nucleotides: TGCAGCGTCCGGGACTCTGGGGGGACCCAGTACTTC. Amino acid sequence: CSVRDSGGTQYF.

The chain combines TRBV5-5 with TRBJ1-2, with TRBD1 matching over 9 bases. Losses at the gene ends were 0 bases for V and 6 bases for J; bases not matched to a gene: 9. There are 16 residues in the CDR3. Germline CDR1 is SGHKS and CDR2 is YYEKEE (reference sequence). The CDR3 sequence is CASSLEDRGGGHGYTF. The CDR3 coding sequence is TGTGCCAGCAGCTTGGAGGACAGGGGTGGCGGGCATGGCTACACCTTC.

The chain carries TRBV7-2 and TRBJ2-7, with D maybe TRBD2 (6 bases). CDR3 length: 14 amino acids. Trimming stripped 4 bases from V and 0 bases from J, with 10 bases between. CDR1 SGHTA and CDR2 FQGNSA come from the germline V gene. CDR3 amino acids: CASSSGGSSYEQYF. The CDR3 coding sequence is TGTGCCAGCAGCTCTGGGGGGAGCTCCTACGAGCAGTACTTC.

This sequence joins TRBV3-1 (or the pseudogene TRBV3-2) and TRBJ1-4; maybe TRBD1 (5 bases). Germline loops: CDR1 LGHDT, CDR2 YNNKEL (reference sequence). V was trimmed by 4 bases and J by 10 bases, leaving 10 bases between them. The CDR3 totals 12 residues. CDR3 DNA sequence: TGTGCCAGCAGCCTAAGGGGCGGAAAACTGTTTTTT. Amino acid sequence: CASSLRGGKLFF.

This clone was picked up a small number of times. The CDR3 nucleotides read TGTGCCAGCAGCTTTGAGCGAAACAATGAGCAGTTCTTC. Its translation: CASSFERNNEQFF. The chain has TRBV5-4 and TRBJ2-1; D is undetermined. This CDR3 has 13 residues. Trimming removed 2 bases from V and 5 bases from J, with 8 bases in between. Germline V CDR1 and CDR2: SGHNT, YYREEE (reference sequence).

The chain employs TRBV12-1 and TRBJ2-1; the D segment call TRBD2 is taken from the table without a DNA check. TRBV12-1 is marked as a pseudogene. The CDR3 has 16 residues. The CDR3 DNA sequence: TGTGCCAGCACCCGTACGGGTCGGGAGGATAGGAATGAGCAGTTCTTC. Amino acid sequence: CASTRTGREDRNEQFF.

This chain uses TRBV15 with TRBJ2-7; possible D gene TRBD2, 5 bases. The CDR3 length is 14 residues. V was cut by 0 bases and J by 3 bases, with 9 bases left in between. Germline V gene data show CDR1 as LNHNV and CDR2 as YYDKDF (reference sequence). CDR3 sequence: CATSRDSGNYEQYF. CDR3 bases: TGTGCCACCAGCAGAGACTCGGGGAACTACGAGCAGTACTTC. The entire variable domain, with the rest obtained from reference TRBV15 and TRBJ2-7, is as follows: DAMVIQNPRYQVTQFGKPVTLSCSQTLNHNVMYWYQQKSSQAPKLLFHYYDKDFNNEADTPDNFQSRRPNTSFCFLDIRSPGLGDTAMYLCATSRDSGNYEQYFGPGTRLTVT.

Remarks on this clone: An end of the junction differs from the germline gene, which may be a read error. The chain uses TRBV28 and TRBJ1-5, with a possible D match to TRBD1 (5 bases). The CDR3 is 15 amino acids. Germline-derived CDR1 and CDR2 are MDHEN and SYDVKM. CDR3 in amino acids: CASSLNIRGNQLQHF. The CDR3 coding sequence is TGTGCCAGCAGTTTAAATATACGGGGGAATCAGCTCCAGCATTTT.

This chain joins TRBV9 and TRBJ1-2; D ambiguous. The V and J ends lost 3 bases and 6 bases respectively, with 9 bases between them. CDR1 SGDLS and CDR2 YYNGEE come from the germline V gene. The CDR3 covers 12 residues. The DNA for the CDR3 is TGTGCCAGCAGCGGGAGGATTCATGGCTACACCTTC. Amino acids: CASSGRIHGYTF.

Only one count was recorded for this clone. J is TRBJ1-2 and V is TRBV4-1; D is uncertain. With 0 bases removed from V and 5 bases from J, the gap between germline ends came to 10 bases. The germline V gene has CDR1 MGHRA and CDR2 YSYEKL. The CDR3 runs to 14 residues. The CDR3 DNA reads as TGCGCCAGCAGCCAAGATACAGCCATATATGGCTACACCTTC. Protein: CASSQDTAIYGYTF.

The rearrangement links TRBV5-6 to TRBJ1-1; a weak D match, TRBD1 (5 bases). The CDR3 is made up of 13 amino acids. Germline values: CDR1 SGHDT, CDR2 YYEEEE. Trimming stripped 6 bases from V and 7 bases from J, with 16 bases between. The CDR3 region is CASNSQVFHEAFF. DNA of the CDR3: TGTGCCAGCAATTCACAGGTTTTCCATGAAGCTTTCTTT.